One sample yielded the 15 T cell receptor beta chains listed below, sequenced in a study of blood T cell repertoires in COVID-19. Only in-frame clones appear in the TCRdb table, and some are missing; sequencing was by immunoSEQ multiplex PCR. This table holds fewer than 450,000 clones, around 90% found once. The sample comprised PBMCs or T cells enriched from blood (not recorded which). The receptors originated from a man between 18 and 29 years old who had recovered from COVID-19.

This clone was detected a few times. The chain is built from TRBV12-3 or TRBV12-4 and TRBJ1-1; no reliable D call. V lost 7 bases, J lost 4 bases, and 13 bases lay in between. This CDR3 is 13 amino acids long. This CDR3 is CASNRGLGTEAFF. CDR3 in DNA: TGTGCCAGCAACCGCGGACTGGGCACTGAAGCTTTCTTT.

V and J are TRBV5-1 and TRBJ2-4; TRBD2 is a possible D gene (6 bases). Trimming shortened V by 0 bases and J by 1 base, and 14 bases separated the two germline ends. From germline, CDR1 is SGHRS and CDR2 YFSETQ. This CDR3 has 17 amino acids. The CDR3 region has the DNA TGCGCCAGCAGCTTGGCGACGGGGGACGTCGCCAAAAACATTCAGTACTTC. Amino acids: CASSLATGDVAKNIQYF.

J is TRBJ2-4 and V is TRBV5-1; 11 bases match TRBD2. CDR1 is SGHRS, CDR2 YFSETQ, per germline. V shed 4 bases, J shed 0 bases, and the junction held 12 bases outside the gene matches. The length of the CDR3 is 19 residues. The CDR3 reads CASSPNPGLAAAAKNIQYF. The CDR3 region has the DNA TGCGCCAGCAGCCCAAATCCGGGACTAGCGGCGGCAGCCAAAAACATTCAGTACTTC.

This clone has a single count. The V and J genes are TRBV18 and TRBJ2-2; possibly TRBD2 for D (6 bases). The germline V gene encodes CDR1 KGHSH and CDR2 LQKENI. The CDR3 is made up of 16 amino acids. V dropped 0 bases and J dropped 5 bases, with 13 bases sitting between them. DNA of the CDR3: TGTGCCAGCTCACCACCGACGGGGCGGGAAACCGGGGAGCTGTTTTTT. It is translated as CASSPPTGRETGELFF.

V and J are TRBV23-1 and TRBJ1-5; 7 bases agree with TRBD1. TRBV23-1 is treated as an ORF (open reading frame) with a function not yet certain. This CDR3 region has 15 residues. The J segment lost 1 base and the V segment lost 8 bases, leaving 8 bases of the junction unmatched. Here the CDR3 DNA reads TGCGCCAGCGGCAATCTGGGACAGAGCAATCAGCCCCAGCATTTT. Translating it yields CASGNLGQSNQPQHF.

This clone was seen more than once but under ten times. The genes are TRBV19 and TRBJ2-1, with TRBD2 as a possible D gene (6 bases). Trimming took 2 bases from V and 8 from J, leaving 16 bases between them. CDR3 length: 15 amino acids. CDR1 LNHDA and CDR2 SQIVND come from the germline V gene (reference sequence). The CDR3 spells CASSIRDFGVYEQFF. The CDR3 DNA reads as TGTGCCAGTAGTATAAGGGACTTTGGGGTCTATGAGCAGTTCTTC. Based on the CDR3 plus reference TRBV19 and TRBJ2-1, the full variable domain is DGGITQSPKYLFRKEGQNVTLSCEQNLNHDAMYWYRQDPGQGLRLIYYSQIVNDFQKGDIAEGYSVSREKKESFPLTVTSAQKNPTAFYLCASSIRDFGVYEQFFGPGTRLTVL.

This clone was seen a single time. The chain uses TRBV3-1 (or the pseudogene TRBV3-2) and TRBJ1-4, with no clear D. Germline CDR1 reads LGHDT; CDR2 reads YNNKEL (reference sequence). V was pared by 3 bases and J by 7 bases, with 12 bases between. The CDR3 has 14 residues. The CDR3 is CASSHRGEGEKLFF. The CDR3 DNA reads as TGTGCCAGCAGCCATCGGGGAGAGGGTGAAAAACTGTTTTTT.

The rearrangement links TRBV30 to TRBJ1-1; D is undetermined. The CDR3 loop spans 11 amino acids. The V end was cut by 3 bases, the J end by 3 bases, with 5 bases between. From germline, CDR1 is GTSNPN and CDR2 SVGIG (reference sequence). DNA of the CDR3: TGTGCCTGGAGACAGCACACTGAAGCTTTCTTT. Its translation is CAWRQHTEAFF. Using reference TRBV30 and TRBJ1-1 for the parts outside the CDR3, the full variable domain is SQTIHQWPATLVQPVGSPLSLECTVEGTSNPNLYWYRQAAGRGLQLLFYSVGIGQISSEVPQNLSASRPQDRQFILSSKKLLLSDSGFYLCAWRQHTEAFFGQGTRLTVV.

The chain uses TRBV7-2 and TRBJ2-3, with D unresolved. Germline CDR1 and CDR2: SGHTA and FQGNSA. The V and J ends lost 3 bases and 3 bases respectively, with 7 bases between them. The CDR3 loop spans 13 amino acids. In DNA form, the CDR3 reads TGTGCCAGCAGCTTCTACGGTACAGATACGCAGTATTTT. It yields the protein CASSFYGTDTQYF.

The chain employs TRBV19 and TRBJ1-5, with D maybe TRBD1 (6 bases). V was cut by 5 bases and J by 0 bases, with 23 bases left in between. There are 19 residues in the CDR3. The germline V gene has CDR1 LNHDA and CDR2 SQIVND (reference sequence). CDR3 region: CASSWGVRTAQNSNQPQHF. CDR3 nucleotide sequence: TGTGCCAGTAGTTGGGGCGTCAGGACAGCTCAGAATAGCAATCAGCCCCAGCATTTT.

The CDR3 sequence: CASSLEGHSGTTEAFF. CDR3 nucleotides: TGCGCCAGCAGCTTGGAGGGTCATTCGGGAACCACTGAAGCTTTCTTT. The chain recombines TRBV5-1 with TRBJ1-1; D call uncertain. Per the germline V gene, CDR1 is SGHRS and CDR2 is YFSETQ. The CDR3 consists of 16 residues. V shed 0 bases and J shed 4 bases, with 16 bases lying between them.

The chain combines TRBV12-3 or TRBV12-4 with TRBJ1-1; a weak D match, TRBD1 (5 bases). The CDR3 length is 13 residues. V was pared by 4 bases and J by 4 bases, with 10 bases between. The CDR3 sequence: CASSWGGSTEAFF. The CDR3 nucleotides are TGTGCCAGCAGTTGGGGGGGGTCCACTGAAGCTTTCTTT.

The chain recombines TRBV7-2 with TRBJ2-7; D is unclear. This CDR3 contains 13 residues. Germline CDR1 SGHTA, CDR2 FQGNSA. Between the trimmed V and J ends, which lost 5 bases and 1 base, there was a span of 9 bases. CDR3 loop: CASSKTTSYEQYF. CDR3 in DNA: TGTGCCAGCAGCAAAACTACGTCCTACGAGCAGTACTTC.

The chain joins TRBV7-2 to TRBJ1-1; 8 nucleotides align to TRBD1. The germline V gene encodes CDR1 SGHTA and CDR2 FQGNSA. The CDR3 sequence is 15 residues long. With V trimmed by 5 bases and J by 4 bases, 9 bases remained unmatched. This CDR3 is CASSRTSTGGTEAFF. Here the CDR3 DNA reads TGTGCCAGCAGCCGCACTTCTACAGGGGGCACTGAAGCTTTCTTT.

The chain joins TRBV20-1 to TRBJ1-2; 10 bases are a match to TRBD1. V shed 3 bases, J shed 4 bases, and the junction held 2 bases outside the gene matches. Germline V gene lookup returns CDR1 DFQATT and CDR2 SNEGSKA (reference sequence). The CDR3 covers 13 residues. The CDR3: CSASRTGGYGYTF. In DNA, the CDR3 is TGCAGTGCTAGTAGGACAGGGGGCTATGGCTACACCTTC.